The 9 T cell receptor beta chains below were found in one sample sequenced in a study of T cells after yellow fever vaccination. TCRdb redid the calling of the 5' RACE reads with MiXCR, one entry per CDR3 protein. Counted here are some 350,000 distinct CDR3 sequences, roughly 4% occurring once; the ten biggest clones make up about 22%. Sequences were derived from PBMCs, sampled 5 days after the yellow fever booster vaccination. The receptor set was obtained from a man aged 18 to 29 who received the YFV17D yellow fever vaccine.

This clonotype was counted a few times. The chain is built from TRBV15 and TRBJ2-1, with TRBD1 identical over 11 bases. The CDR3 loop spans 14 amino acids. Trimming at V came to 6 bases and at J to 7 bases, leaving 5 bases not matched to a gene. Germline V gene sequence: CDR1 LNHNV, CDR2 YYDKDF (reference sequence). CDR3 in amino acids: CATRAGTGGNEQFF. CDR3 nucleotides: TGTGCCACCAGGGCCGGGACAGGGGGTAATGAGCAGTTCTTC.

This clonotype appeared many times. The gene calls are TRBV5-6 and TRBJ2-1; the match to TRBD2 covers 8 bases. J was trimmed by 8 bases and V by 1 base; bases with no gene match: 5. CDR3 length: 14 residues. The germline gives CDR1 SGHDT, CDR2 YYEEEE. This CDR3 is CASSLPGGRDEQFF. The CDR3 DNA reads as TGTGCCAGCAGCTTGCCGGGGGGGCGAGATGAGCAGTTCTTC.

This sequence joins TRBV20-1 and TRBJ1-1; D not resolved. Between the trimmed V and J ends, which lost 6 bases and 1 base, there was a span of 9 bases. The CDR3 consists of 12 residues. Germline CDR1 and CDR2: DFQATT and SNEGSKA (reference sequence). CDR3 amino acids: CSAPIPNTEAFF. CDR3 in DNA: TGCAGTGCGCCCATACCGAACACTGAAGCTTTCTTT.

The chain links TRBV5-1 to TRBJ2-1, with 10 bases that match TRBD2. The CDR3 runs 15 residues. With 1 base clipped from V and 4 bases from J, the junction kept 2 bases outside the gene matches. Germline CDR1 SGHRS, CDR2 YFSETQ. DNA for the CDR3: TGCGCCAGCAGCTTGACTAGCGGGGTTTACAATGAGCAGTTCTTC. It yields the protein CASSLTSGVYNEQFF.

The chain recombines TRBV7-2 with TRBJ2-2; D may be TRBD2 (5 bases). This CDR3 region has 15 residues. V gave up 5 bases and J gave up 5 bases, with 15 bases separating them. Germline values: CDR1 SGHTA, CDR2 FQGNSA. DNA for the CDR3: TGTGCCAGCAGCCGAGGGAAGGCTCGAACCGGGGAGCTGTTTTTT. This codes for CASSRGKARTGELFF.

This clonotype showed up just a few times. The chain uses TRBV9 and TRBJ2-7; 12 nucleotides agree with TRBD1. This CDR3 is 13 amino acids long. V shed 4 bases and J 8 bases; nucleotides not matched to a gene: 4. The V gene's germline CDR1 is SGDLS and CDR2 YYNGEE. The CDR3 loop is CASSSGTGGQQYV. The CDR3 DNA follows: TGTGCCAGCAGCTCCGGGACAGGGGGCCAGCAGTACGTC.

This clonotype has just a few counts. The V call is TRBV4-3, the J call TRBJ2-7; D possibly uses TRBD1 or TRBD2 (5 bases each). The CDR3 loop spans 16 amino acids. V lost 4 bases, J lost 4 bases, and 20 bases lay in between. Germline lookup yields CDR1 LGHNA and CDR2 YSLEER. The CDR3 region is CASSPQDRTGGYEQYF. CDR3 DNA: TGCGCCAGCAGCCCCCAGGACCGAACAGGAGGTTACGAGCAGTACTTC.

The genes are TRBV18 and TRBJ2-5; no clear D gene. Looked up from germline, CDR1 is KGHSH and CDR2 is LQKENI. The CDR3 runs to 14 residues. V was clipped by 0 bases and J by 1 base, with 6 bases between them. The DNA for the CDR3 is TGTGCCAGCTCACCACCCCCAGCCCAAGAGACCCAGTACTTC. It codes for CASSPPPAQETQYF.

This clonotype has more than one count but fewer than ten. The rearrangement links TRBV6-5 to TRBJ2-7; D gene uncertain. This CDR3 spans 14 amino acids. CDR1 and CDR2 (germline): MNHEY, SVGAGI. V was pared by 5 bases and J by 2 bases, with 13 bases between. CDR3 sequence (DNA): TGTGCCAGCAGTCTCAAGGGCATCCCCTACGAGCAGTACTTC. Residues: CASSLKGIPYEQYF.